The 20 T cell receptor beta chains below were found in one sample sequenced in a study of CD8+CD57+ T cells in acquired aplastic anemia. It was genomic DNA that served as the template for profiling TCR beta VDJ and CDR3. Via MiXCR, TCRdb re-called the reads, giving one row per CDR3 protein. The table shows fewer than 250,000 distinct CDR3 sequences, with around 45% occurring only once. It was patients with CD8+CD57+ cell expansion by flow cytometry who were chosen for sequencing. Sequencing used sorted CD4+, CD8+, or CD8+CD57+ T cells (not recorded which) from PBMCs. These receptors all stem from a human donor with aplastic anemia.

The table lists this clonotype with many counts. The CDR3 region is CASSVGGGIRETQYF. As DNA, the CDR3 is TGTGCCAGCAGCGTAGGTGGCGGCATAAGGGAGACCCAGTACTTC. The chain employs TRBV9 and TRBJ2-5, with D unclear. V gave up 0 bases and J gave up 5 bases, with 14 bases separating them. Germline V gives CDR1 SGDLS, CDR2 YYNGEE. The CDR3 sequence is 15 residues long.

This clonotype was counted a single time. V usage is TRBV7-8 and J usage is TRBJ1-2, with no clear D. This CDR3 spans 15 amino acids. CDR1 is SGHVS and CDR2 is FQNEAQ in the germline V gene. Trimming stripped 5 bases from V and 0 bases from J, with 13 bases between. CDR3 sequence reads: CASSQTSPSNYGYTF. In nucleotides, the CDR3 is TGTGCCAGCAGCCAAACGTCGCCTTCTAACTATGGCTACACCTTC. Based on the CDR3 plus reference TRBV7-8 and TRBJ1-2, the full variable domain is GAGVSQSPRYKVAKRGQDVALRCDPISGHVSLFWYQQALGQGPEFLTYFQNEAQLDKSGLPSDRFFAERPEGSVSTLKIQRTQQEDSAVYLCASSQTSPSNYGYTFGSGTRLTVV.

With regard to this clonotype: In this CDR3 the conserved last residue, phenylalanine or tryptophan, is missing, so a read error is likely. The V and J genes are TRBV7-9 and TRBJ1-1; D gene uncertain. This CDR3 is 12 amino acids long. Germline CDR1 reads SEHNR; CDR2 reads FQNEAQ (reference sequence). V lost 2 bases, J lost 6 bases, and 7 bases lay in between. CDR3 in DNA: TGTGCCAGCAGCTTAAGCGCGGCTGAAGCTTTCTCT. Residues: CASSLSAAEAFS.

This clonotype has a single count. This chain uses TRBV20-1 with TRBJ2-1; D is undetermined. CDR3 length: 15 residues. Germline V CDR1 and CDR2: DFQATT, SNEGSKA (reference sequence). V was pared by 0 bases and J by 3 bases, with 12 bases between. CDR3 bases: TGCAGTGCTAGAGATATCCATCTAGACTACAATGAGCAGTTCTTC. It is translated as CSARDIHLDYNEQFF.

With respect to this clonotype: One end of the junction is discordant with germline, which a read error may explain. The rearrangement links TRBV7-7 to TRBJ2-5; no clear D. The germline gives CDR1 SSHAT, CDR2 FNYEAQ (reference sequence). This CDR3 contains 13 residues. Written as DNA, the CDR3 is TGTGCCAGCAGCTTAGGTCCTCTGGAGAGCCAGTACTTC. It is translated as CASSLGPLESQYF. Based on the CDR3 plus reference TRBV7-7 and TRBJ2-5, the full variable domain is GAGVSQSPRYKVTKRGQDVTLRCDPISSHATLYWYQQALGQGPEFLTYFNYEAQPDKSGLPSDRFSAERPEGSISTLTIQRTEQRDSAMYRCASSLGPLESQYFGPGTRLLVL.

The CDR3 coding sequence is TGTGCCAGCAGCATCGGTTTCTCTGGAAACACCTTC. Translated, it gives CASSIGFSGNTF. The V gene is TRBV9, the J gene TRBJ1-2; D call uncertain. There are 12 residues in the CDR3. V lost 4 bases to trimming and J lost 12 bases, with 16 bases between them. Germline V gene lookup returns CDR1 SGDLS and CDR2 YYNGEE. Filled out from reference TRBV9 and TRBJ1-2, the complete variable domain reads DSGVTQTPKHLITATGQRVTLRCSPRSGDLSVYWYQQSLDQGLQFLIQYYNGEERAKGNILERFSAQQFPDLHSELNLSSLELGDSALYFCASSIGFSGNTFGSGTRLTVV.

The sample holds one count of this clonotype. The chain combines TRBV14 with TRBJ2-5, with D perhaps TRBD2 (5 bases). There are 14 residues in the CDR3. V was shortened by 5 bases and J by 2 bases, with 12 bases between the two germline ends. Germline V lookup: CDR1 SGHDN, CDR2 FVKESK. The CDR3 DNA sequence: TGTGCCAGCAGCTATATCCGGGATCAAGAGACCCAGTACTTC. Residues: CASSYIRDQETQYF.

The chain combines TRBV20-1 with TRBJ2-4; maybe TRBD1 (6 bases). Trimming pared 0 bases from V and 1 base from J, leaving 16 bases between. The CDR3 totals 17 residues. From germline, CDR1 is DFQATT and CDR2 SNEGSKA (reference sequence). The CDR3 region has the DNA TGCAGTGCTAGAGATACTGCCCTTAGGGGGGCCAAAAACATTCAGTACTTC. Its protein is CSARDTALRGAKNIQYF.

The J gene is TRBJ2-7, the V gene TRBV6-6, with 8 nucleotides matching TRBD1. Germline V CDR1 and CDR2: MNHNY, SVGAGI (reference sequence). Unmatched junction bases numbered 5, after V lost 0 bases and J lost 4 bases. The CDR3 consists of 15 residues. The CDR3 nucleotides read TGTGCCAGCAGTTACTCGAGGACAGGGTGGTACGAGCAGTACTTC. It yields the protein CASSYSRTGWYEQYF.

Many counts were recorded for this clonotype. DNA of the CDR3: TGTGCCAGCAGCGCGTCAGGGGGTAACACTGAAGCTTTCTTT. This codes for CASSASGGNTEAFF. V usage is TRBV9 and J usage is TRBJ1-1; 7 nucleotides line up with TRBD1. The junction had 4 bases not matched to a gene; V was cut back by 3 bases and J by 2 bases. The CDR3 contains 14 residues. Germline CDR1 is SGDLS and CDR2 is YYNGEE.

The sample holds many counts of this clonotype. The J gene is TRBJ1-1, the V gene TRBV9; tentatively, D is TRBD1 (5 bases). CDR3 length equals 13 residues. In germline, CDR1 is SGDLS, CDR2 YYNGEE. The germline V and J ends were trimmed by 5 bases and 5 bases, with 13 bases remaining between them. The DNA of the CDR3 is TGTGCCAGCAGTCAGGGTAGGTGGACTGAAGCTTTCTTT. This encodes CASSQGRWTEAFF.

Points on this clonotype: A much larger clone sits a single nucleotide away, making a read error possible. The rearrangement uses TRBV5-1 and TRBJ1-1; maybe TRBD1 (5 bases). Germline assignment: CDR1 SGHRS and CDR2 YFSETQ. V lost 3 bases, J lost 0 bases, and 12 bases lay in between. The CDR3 extends over 15 amino acids. CDR3 protein: CASSWDLTMNTEAFF. The CDR3 DNA reads TGCGCCAGCAGCTGGGACCTGACGATGAACACTGAAGCTTTCTTT.

This clonotype occurred many times. This rearrangement joins TRBV14 to TRBJ1-1; D unclear. In germline, CDR1 is SGHDN, CDR2 FVKESK. The CDR3 is 14 residues long. V lost 0 bases to trimming and J lost 0 bases, with 5 bases between them. DNA for the CDR3: TGTGCCAGCAGCCAAGACGGGTTGAACACTGAAGCTTTCTTT. Its protein is CASSQDGLNTEAFF.

This clonotype was counted ten times or more. The chain has TRBV14 and TRBJ2-7; D may be TRBD1 (5 bases). V shed 0 bases and J shed 4 bases, with 16 bases lying between them. There are 16 residues in the CDR3. The germline CDR1 and CDR2 sequences are SGHDN and FVKESK. The CDR3 DNA reads TGTGCCAGCAGCCAAGAAGAAGGGGAAATACCTTACGAGCAGTACTTC. Translating gives CASSQEEGEIPYEQYF.

The J gene is TRBJ1-2, the V gene TRBV19; no clear D. The CDR3 consists of 13 residues. The germline V gene encodes CDR1 LNHDA and CDR2 SQIVND (reference sequence). V dropped 6 bases and J dropped 6 bases, with 14 bases sitting between them. CDR3 nucleotide sequence: TGTGCCAGTAGGATACCGGGATTAGATGGCTACACCTTC. This codes for CASRIPGLDGYTF.

The V and J genes are TRBV7-9 and TRBJ2-2, with D possibly TRBD2 on 5 matching bases. Germline V gene lookup returns CDR1 SEHNR and CDR2 FQNEAQ (reference sequence). V gave up 1 base and J gave up 6 bases, with 9 bases separating them. This CDR3 is 14 amino acids long. The CDR3 DNA follows: TGTGCCAGCAGCTTAGATTGGCGGGCCGGGGAGCTGTTTTTT. Translating it yields CASSLDWRAGELFF.

This clonotype was seen at least ten times. The germline gene is not matched at one end of the junction; a read error may be the cause. The rearrangement joins TRBV7-8 to TRBJ2-3; TRBD2 aligns across 7 bases. The length of the CDR3 is 16 residues. CDR1 and CDR2 from the germline V gene are SGHVS and FQNEAQ. CDR3 amino acids: CASSLEASGVTYTQYF. CDR3 nucleotide sequence: TGTGCCAGCAGCTTAGAGGCTAGCGGCGTCACATATACGCAGTATTTT.

This clonotype was picked up a small number of times. A read error is possible here, since a much larger clone lies one base away. The CDR3 here is CTTRRTNCNSPLHF. The CDR3 region has the DNA TGTACCACGAGAAGGACTAACTGTAATTCACCCCTCCACTTT. This chain links TRBV24-1 with TRBJ1-6; D call uncertain. The CDR3 spans 14 residues. The V gene's germline CDR1 is KGHDR and CDR2 SFDVKD.

J is TRBJ2-7 and V is TRBV25-1, with 9 nucleotides matching TRBD1. The ends lost 6 bases at V and 2 bases at J; junction bases unmatched: 11. The CDR3 totals 16 residues. Germline-derived CDR1 and CDR2 are MGHDK and SYGVNS. CDR3 amino acids: CASSANWGTGPYEQYF. Here the CDR3 DNA reads TGTGCCAGCAGCGCCAATTGGGGGACAGGGCCCTACGAGCAGTACTTC.

The chain is built from TRBV2 and TRBJ2-7; no reliable D call. The length of the CDR3 is 14 residues. The V gene lost 4 bases and the J gene lost 2 bases, with 12 bases spanning the gap. Germline V gives CDR1 SNHLY, CDR2 FYNNEI. The CDR3 DNA follows: TGTGCCAGCAGTGGGCTCCAAGTTACCTACGAGCAGTACTTC. It yields the protein CASSGLQVTYEQYF.